A single T cell receptor (beta chain) is shown here with its context. Generated by immunoSEQ multiplex PCR, the TCRdb table keeps only in-frame clones and is missing some. The sample consists of millions of clones, roughly 92% of them appearing once. Looked up from germline, CDR1 is SNHLY and CDR2 is FYNNEI. The CDR3 runs 15 residues. Trimming left V 4 bases short and J 4 bases short, with 16 bases between. The data were obtained in a study of shared clonotypes between healthy human individuals. V is TRBV2 and J is TRBJ1-1, with D possibly matching TRBD1 (5 bases). The source material was naive CD4+ T cells sorted from blood. Subset given: CD45RA+ positively selected. The TCR was taken from a man between 18 and 29 years old in good health. CDR3 in amino acids: CASSVVQGGGTEAFF. The CDR3, as DNA: TGTGCCAGCAGTGTTGTGCAGGGAGGAGGCACTGAAGCTTTCTTT.